What follows are 16 T cell receptor beta chains derived from one specimen sequenced in a study of T cell changes during pregnancy in multiple sclerosis. Produced via immunoSEQ multiplex PCR; TCRdb's table is partial and in-frame only. The table includes about 92,000 clones, 90% to 95% detected once. This material consisted of peripheral blood, taken in the third trimester of pregnancy. These receptors came from a female donor with multiple sclerosis, enrolled in a pregnancy study.

The chain uses TRBV4-3 and TRBJ2-7; 9 nucleotides agree with TRBD2. Germline CDR1 LGHNA, CDR2 YSLEER. The CDR3 runs 20 residues. V was pared by 0 bases and J by 2 bases, with 17 bases of the junction left unmatched. The CDR3 DNA is TGCGCCAGCAGCCAAGATCTGGGCGGGAGGGCCACCCTGTTAACCTACGAGCAGTACTTC. Its translation is CASSQDLGGRATLLTYEQYF.

The chain has TRBV7-9 and TRBJ1-2; D not resolved. V was clipped by 6 bases and J by 0 bases, with 14 bases between them. The CDR3 runs 15 residues. From germline, CDR1 is SEHNR and CDR2 FQNEAQ (reference sequence). The CDR3 DNA reads TGTGCCAGCAGGGCGATCGGGTTTGCTAACTATGGCTACACCTTC. Translation: CASRAIGFANYGYTF.

V is TRBV5-4 and J is TRBJ2-2, with 7 bases that match TRBD2. Germline CDR1 is SGHNT and CDR2 is YYREEE (reference sequence). J was trimmed by 7 bases and V by 5 bases; bases with no gene match: 11. The CDR3 totals 15 residues. CDR3 nucleotide sequence: TGTGCCAGCAGTAGAGGGTCCCGGGAGGTCGGGGAGCTGTTTTTT. It encodes CASSRGSREVGELFF.

V and J are TRBV6-5 and TRBJ2-1; D call uncertain. This CDR3 comprises 15 residues. The V end was cut by 2 bases, the J end by 4 bases, with 12 bases between. Germline V CDR1 and CDR2: MNHEY, SVGAGI. The DNA of the CDR3 is TGTGCCAGCAGTTACGACTCTAGTCCATACAATGAGCAGTTCTTC. Its translation is CASSYDSSPYNEQFF.

This clone is a singleton in its sample. This sequence joins TRBV6-5 and TRBJ1-1; D is perhaps TRBD1 (5 bases). Trimming removed 2 bases from V and 2 bases from J, with 9 bases in between. The CDR3 totals 14 residues. Germline CDR1 MNHEY, CDR2 SVGAGI. The CDR3, as DNA: TGTGCCAGCAGTTACCAGACAGTTAACACTGAAGCTTTCTTT. Amino acids: CASSYQTVNTEAFF.

The chain joins TRBV5-1 to TRBJ1-3; maybe TRBD1 (6 bases). Germline assignment: CDR1 SGHRS and CDR2 YFSETQ. Trimming cost V 4 bases and J 0 bases, with 14 bases left between them. This CDR3 region has 16 residues. CDR3 nucleotides: TGCGCCAGCAGCAGAAACAGGGTGAGCTCTGGAAACACCATATATTTT. It specifies CASSRNRVSSGNTIYF.

The chain is built from TRBV5-5 and TRBJ1-4; maybe TRBD1 (6 bases). V gave up 4 bases and J gave up 7 bases, with 8 bases separating them. Germline lookup yields CDR1 SGHKS and CDR2 YYEKEE (reference sequence). The CDR3 sequence is 12 residues long. The DNA of the CDR3 is TGTGCCAGCAGCCCACAGGGTGAAAAACTGTTTTTT. Translated: CASSPQGEKLFF.

The chain employs TRBV21-1 and TRBJ1-5; whether TRBD1, the table's D call, matches the DNA was not checked. TRBV21-1 is recorded as a pseudogene. CDR3 size: 16 residues. The CDR3 DNA is TGTGCCAGCAGCCGAAAACCGGACAGAAGCAATCAGCCCCAGCATTTT. It specifies CASSRKPDRSNQPQHF.

This clone was seen only a few times. The CDR3 DNA is TGTGCCAGCAGCTCCGGGACAGGGGCCCTCTACACCTTC. Translating it yields CASSSGTGALYTF. The J gene is TRBJ1-2, the V gene TRBV6-5; 10 bases fit TRBD1. Germline V lookup: CDR1 MNHEY, CDR2 SVGAGI. The CDR3 is 13 residues long. V was pared by 6 bases and J by 10 bases, with 8 bases of the junction left unmatched.

The CDR3: CASSFTTGVNEQFF. The CDR3, as DNA: TGTGCCAGCAGTTTCACAACGGGGGTCAATGAGCAGTTCTTC. The chain couples TRBV27 to TRBJ2-1; D possibly corresponds to TRBD2 (6 bases). Germline V gene sequence: CDR1 MNHEY, CDR2 SMNVEV (reference sequence). The CDR3 totals 14 residues. V lost 3 bases and J 6 bases, leaving 12 bases between the germline ends.

V and J are TRBV28 and TRBJ2-7; 14 positions match TRBD2. In germline, CDR1 is MDHEN, CDR2 SYDVKM. This CDR3 contains 15 residues. With 8 bases clipped from V and 3 bases from J, the junction kept 6 bases outside the gene matches. The CDR3 coding sequence is TGTGCCAGCTCCGGACTAGCGGGAGGAAACTACGAGCAGTACTTC. Amino acid sequence: CASSGLAGGNYEQYF.

The V gene is TRBV5-1, the J gene TRBJ2-2; 11 bases align to TRBD2. J lost 0 bases, V lost 4 bases, and 8 bases had no gene match. The CDR3 has 18 amino acids. Germline V gene data show CDR1 as SGHRS and CDR2 as YFSETQ. Here the CDR3 DNA reads TGCGCCAGCAGCGGAATAGCGGGAGGGTCATCGAACACCGGGGAGCTGTTTTTT. This gives the protein CASSGIAGGSSNTGELFF.

This clone was observed a single time. The chain combines TRBV7-2 with TRBJ2-7; D may be TRBD1 (6 bases). Germline V gives CDR1 SGHTA, CDR2 FQGNSA. This CDR3 contains 15 residues. The germline V and J ends were trimmed by 3 bases and 3 bases, with 15 bases remaining between them. This chain's CDR3 is CASSFDRNRVYEQYF. The DNA for the CDR3 is TGTGCCAGCAGCTTTGACCGGAACAGGGTCTACGAGCAGTACTTC.

The chain recombines TRBV28 with TRBJ2-6; unclear D gene. V was trimmed by 8 bases and J by 0 bases, leaving 11 bases between them. The CDR3 runs to 15 residues. The germline V gene encodes CDR1 MDHEN and CDR2 SYDVKM. CDR3 sequence (DNA): TGTGCCAGCGGGCTCGCGCCCTCTGGGGCCAACGTCCTGACTTTC. As protein: CASGLAPSGANVLTF.

V is TRBV6-1 and J is TRBJ2-2, with D possibly being TRBD2 (5 bases). This CDR3 is 15 amino acids long. Trimming left V 7 bases short and J 7 bases short, with 19 bases between. Germline V gene sequence: CDR1 MNHNS, CDR2 SASEGT. CDR3 coding DNA: TGTGCCAGCAAGGACTGGGCAGCCCCCCTCGGGGAGCTGTTTTTT. Protein sequence: CASKDWAAPLGELFF.

The V call is TRBV5-4, the J call TRBJ1-1, with D possibly being TRBD1 (6 bases). CDR1 SGHNT and CDR2 YYREEE come from the germline V gene (reference sequence). Trimming took 4 bases from V and 1 from J, leaving 14 bases between them. CDR3 length: 15 residues. This chain's CDR3 is CASSRTTGKNTEAFF. CDR3 in DNA: TGTGCCAGCAGCAGGACCACAGGGAAGAACACTGAAGCTTTCTTT. The whole variable domain, remainder taken from reference TRBV5-4 and TRBJ1-1, is ETGVTQSPTHLIKTRGQQVTLRCSSQSGHNTVSWYQQALGQGPQFIFQYYREEENGRGNFPPRFSGLQFPNYSSELNVNALELDDSALYLCASSRTTGKNTEAFFGQGTRLTVV.